Each of the 3 T cell receptor beta chains below was sequenced from the same sample in a study of shared clonotypes between healthy human individuals. Assay: immunoSEQ multiplex PCR; the TCRdb copy retains only in-frame clones and omits some. The table lists approximately 530,000 clones, around 96% of them singletons. Input material: naive CD4+ T cells sorted from blood. Indicated subset: CD45RA+ positively selected. These receptors all come from a woman under 40 in good health.

This chain connects TRBV2 to TRBJ2-3, with D possibly being TRBD2 (6 bases). Germline V lookup: CDR1 SNHLY, CDR2 FYNNEI. The germline V and J ends were trimmed by 6 bases and 4 bases, with 8 bases remaining between them. The CDR3 has 12 residues. CDR3 sequence: CASRRGADTQYF. As DNA, the CDR3 is TGTGCCAGCAGGCGGGGCGCAGATACGCAGTATTTT. The entire variable domain, with the rest obtained from reference TRBV2 and TRBJ2-3, is as follows: EPEVTQTPSHQVTQMGQEVILRCVPISNHLYFYWYRQILGQKVEFLVSFYNNEISEKSEIFDDQFSVERPDGSNFTLKIRSTKLEDSAMYFCASRRGADTQYFGPGTRLTVL.

The J gene is TRBJ2-3, the V gene TRBV20-1; no definite D call. With 3 bases removed from V and 5 bases from J, the gap between germline ends came to 3 bases. Germline V gene data show CDR1 as DFQATT and CDR2 as SNEGSKA (reference sequence). The CDR3 is made up of 10 amino acids. DNA for the CDR3: TGCAGTGCTAGTTTAGATACGCAGTATTTT. Translation gives CSASLDTQYF.

The chain combines TRBV7-8 with TRBJ2-7; TRBD2 might be the D (5 bases). The CDR3 totals 14 residues. Trimming pared 2 bases from V and 2 bases from J, leaving 10 bases between. The V gene's germline CDR1 is SGHVS and CDR2 FQNEAQ. CDR3 bases: TGTGCCAGCAGCTTATCCAGGACTCCCTACGAGCAGTACTTC. This translates into CASSLSRTPYEQYF.